These 30 T cell receptor beta chains originate from one sample sequenced in a study of control samples from healthy donors and cancer patients. TCRdb's copy holds only in-frame clones and misses some; the assay was immunoSEQ multiplex PCR. The sample carries about 89,000 clones, approximately 86% recorded once. The sequencing sample was made of blood. These receptors came from a man aged 25-40 years in good health.

This clone came up a few times. This chain joins TRBV6-1 and TRBJ2-2; 9 bases fit TRBD1. The CDR3 runs to 15 residues. From germline, CDR1 is MNHNS and CDR2 SASEGT. V trimming: 1 base; J trimming: 3 bases; junction bases outside the gene matches: 0. Here the CDR3 DNA reads TGTGCCAGCAGTGAAGGGACAGGGGACACCGGGGAGCTGTTTTTT. Translation gives CASSEGTGDTGELFF.

J is TRBJ2-2 and V is TRBV6-5; D perhaps matches TRBD2 (5 bases). The CDR3 runs 12 residues. Trimming stripped 5 bases from V and 7 bases from J, with 8 bases between. Germline V lookup: CDR1 MNHEY, CDR2 SVGAGI. In DNA, the CDR3 is TGTGCCAGCAGTAACGGGGACGGGGAGCTGTTTTTT. It translates to CASSNGDGELFF.

CDR3 sequence (DNA): TGTGCCAGCAGCTTACAGAACACTGAAGCTTTCTTT. Translating it yields CASSLQNTEAFF. This chain uses TRBV11-2 with TRBJ1-1, with no clear D. Germline CDR1 and CDR2: SGHAT and FQNNGV. V was shortened by 2 bases and J by 1 base, with 2 bases between the two germline ends. The CDR3 is made up of 12 amino acids.

In regard to this clone: The junction departs from the called germline gene at one end, perhaps through a read error. Distinct nucleotide sequences in the sample also encode this CDR3. The V call is TRBV6-2 or TRBV6-3, the J call TRBJ2-4, with D possibly TRBD1 on 6 matching bases. This CDR3 is built from 17 residues. Per the germline V gene, CDR1 is MNHEY and CDR2 is SVGEGT. CDR3: CASSYPTMGASKNIQYF. The CDR3 DNA reads as TGTGCCAGCAGTTACCCGACTATGGGGGCCAGCAAAAACATCCAGTACTTC.

CDR3 DNA: TGTGCCAGCAGTGGAGTAAATGAGCAGTTCTTC. It yields the protein CASSGVNEQFF. The chain joins TRBV2 to TRBJ2-1, with unresolved D. The V end lost 4 bases, the J end lost 7 bases, and 5 bases lay between the germline ends. The CDR3 is 11 amino acids. CDR1 is SNHLY and CDR2 is FYNNEI in the germline V gene.

This chain connects TRBV5-4 to TRBJ2-1; 7 nucleotides line up with TRBD2. Losses at the gene ends were 2 bases for V and 5 bases for J; bases not matched to a gene: 7. The CDR3 sequence is 15 residues long. In germline, CDR1 is SGHNT, CDR2 YYREEE (reference sequence). CDR3 in DNA: TGTGCCAGCAGCTTTGGGGAGGGGAACCACAATGAGCAGTTCTTC. Encoded protein: CASSFGEGNHNEQFF.

J is TRBJ1-1 and V is TRBV27; TRBD1 might be the D (6 bases). This CDR3 contains 15 residues. V was clipped by 5 bases and J by 2 bases, with 15 bases between them. The V gene's germline CDR1 is MNHEY and CDR2 SMNVEV (reference sequence). In nucleotides, the CDR3 is TGTGCCAGCAGTCGACCGGGACACCCTAACACTGAAGCTTTCTTT. Residues: CASSRPGHPNTEAFF.

V usage is TRBV19 and J usage is TRBJ2-5; D possibly uses TRBD1 or TRBD2 (5 bases each). Trimming took off 1 base at V and 1 base at J, with 10 bases between the two ends. The germline CDR1 and CDR2 sequences are LNHDA and SQIVND (reference sequence). CDR3 length equals 15 residues. The CDR3 DNA reads as TGTGCCAGTAGTATAGGGGGGAAGGGCCAAGAGACCCAGTACTTC. The encoded protein is CASSIGGKGQETQYF.

The chain employs TRBV6-1 and TRBJ1-2, with D tentatively TRBD1 (6 bases). CDR1 and CDR2 (germline): MNHNS, SASEGT. The V gene lost 0 bases and the J gene lost 8 bases, with 19 bases spanning the gap. The CDR3 length is 16 residues. The CDR3 loop is CASSEARRGQPKGYTF. Here the CDR3 DNA reads TGTGCCAGCAGTGAAGCGCGTCGTGGACAGCCTAAGGGCTACACCTTC.

This clone was counted once. The chain has TRBV6-5 and TRBJ2-5; TRBD1 might be the D (5 bases). V lost 1 base and J lost 4, with 10 bases in between. CDR3 length: 14 amino acids. Germline V gene data show CDR1 as MNHEY and CDR2 as SVGAGI. The CDR3 is CASSYWGSTETQYF. The CDR3 DNA sequence: TGTGCCAGCAGTTACTGGGGCTCGACAGAGACCCAGTACTTC.

The chain has TRBV28 and TRBJ1-2, with D hard to call. V shed 5 bases and J shed 2 bases, with 9 bases lying between them. The CDR3 runs 13 residues. The germline V gene encodes CDR1 MDHEN and CDR2 SYDVKM. The CDR3 region has the DNA TGTGCCAGCAGTCCCAGGTTCAACTATGGCTACACCTTC. It is translated as CASSPRFNYGYTF.

This clone has just a few counts. The V gene is TRBV7-9, the J gene TRBJ1-1; 7 nucleotides align to TRBD1. The CDR3 consists of 13 residues. Trimming at V came to 2 bases and at J to 6 bases, leaving 3 bases not matched to a gene. The germline V gene has CDR1 SEHNR and CDR2 FQNEAQ (reference sequence). CDR3 sequence (DNA): TGTGCCAGCAGCTTACCAGGGGGTGCTGAAGCTTTCTTT. It is translated as CASSLPGGAEAFF.

This clone was picked up a small number of times. The chain recombines TRBV3-1 (or the pseudogene TRBV3-2) with TRBJ2-5, with TRBD2 as a possible D gene (5 bases). V gave up 1 base and J gave up 6 bases, with 15 bases separating them. The CDR3 is made up of 15 amino acids. Germline CDR1 LGHDT, CDR2 YNNKEL (reference sequence). CDR3 in DNA: TGTGCCAGCAGCCAAGGGACTCCGGGGTTACAGACCCAGTACTTC. It yields the protein CASSQGTPGLQTQYF.

V gene TRBV19 combines with J gene TRBJ2-2; D not resolved. The CDR3 loop spans 15 amino acids. CDR1 is LNHDA and CDR2 is SQIVND in the germline V gene (reference sequence). Deletions cut 2 bases from V and 2 bases from J, with 9 bases between. The CDR3 DNA is TGTGCCAGTAGTATACTCCTACCAAACACCGGGGAGCTGTTTTTT. Its translation is CASSILLPNTGELFF.

The chain joins TRBV27 to TRBJ2-2; D ambiguous. Germline V gene lookup returns CDR1 MNHEY and CDR2 SMNVEV (reference sequence). Trimming shortened V by 6 bases and J by 3 bases, and 5 bases separated the two germline ends. The CDR3 is made up of 12 amino acids. The CDR3 spells CASRQYTGELFF. The CDR3 region has the DNA TGTGCCAGCAGGCAGTACACCGGGGAGCTGTTTTTT.

The chain joins TRBV5-3 to TRBJ2-1; 13 positions agree with TRBD2. TRBV5-3 is an open reading frame whose function is uncertain. Trimming removed 4 bases from V and 4 bases from J; junction bases left unmatched: 5. This CDR3 spans 16 amino acids. DNA for the CDR3: TGTGCCAGAAGCCAAACTAGCGGGGGGGAGTACAATGAGCAGTTCTTC. Amino acid sequence: CARSQTSGGEYNEQFF.

The V gene is TRBV10-1, the J gene TRBJ2-5; possibly TRBD1 for D (5 bases). V shed 5 bases and J shed 4 bases, with 14 bases lying between them. CDR1 is WNHNN and CDR2 is SYGVQD in the germline V gene (reference sequence). CDR3 length equals 14 residues. CDR3 DNA sequence: TGCGCCAGCAGTAAGGGGCAGTCCGGAGAGACCCAGTACTTC. Translated, it gives CASSKGQSGETQYF.

The chain links TRBV6-5 to TRBJ2-5; D unclear. Germline-derived CDR1 and CDR2 are MNHEY and SVGAGI. The length of the CDR3 is 10 residues. V shed 6 bases and J shed 5 bases, with 4 bases lying between them. The CDR3 bases are TGTGCCAGCAGAGGGGAGACCCAGTACTTC. Its protein product is CASRGETQYF.

This clone has only a few counts. The chain links TRBV20-1 to TRBJ2-2; D gene uncertain. The germline V gene encodes CDR1 DFQATT and CDR2 SNEGSKA (reference sequence). The length of the CDR3 is 11 residues. The V and J ends lost 6 bases and 5 bases respectively, with 7 bases between them. CDR3 amino acids: CSAGRTGELFF. CDR3 sequence (DNA): TGCAGTGCCGGACGGACCGGGGAGCTGTTTTTT.

The chain has TRBV5-1 and TRBJ1-1; TRBD1 agrees at 9 bases. The CDR3 sequence is 19 residues long. Germline V CDR1 and CDR2: SGHRS, YFSETQ. V gave up 0 bases and J gave up 3 bases; unmatched junction bases: 15. CDR3 protein: CASSLESSGTGYGYTEAFF. The CDR3 DNA is TGCGCCAGCAGCTTGGAATCTTCCGGGACAGGGTATGGGTACACTGAAGCTTTCTTT. Together with reference TRBV5-1 and TRBJ1-1, the CDR3 gives the full variable domain: KAGVTQTPRYLIKTRGQQVTLSCSPISGHRSVSWYQQTPGQGLQFLFEYFSETQRNKGNFPGRFSGRQFSNSRSEMNVSTLELGDSALYLCASSLESSGTGYGYTEAFFGQGTRLTVV.

The V call is TRBV5-4, the J call TRBJ2-4; 10 bases align to TRBD2. Germline V CDR1 and CDR2: SGHNT, YYREEE (reference sequence). Trimming at V came to 4 bases and at J to 4 bases, leaving 8 bases not matched to a gene. The CDR3 totals 16 residues. DNA for the CDR3: TGTGCCAGCAGCCCCGGGGCTAGCGGGGGAAAAAACATTCAGTACTTC. This gives the protein CASSPGASGGKNIQYF.

In DNA, the CDR3 is TGTGCCAGTAGTGGGCAGGTGAGGAACAATGAGCAGTTCTTC. Translated: CASSGQVRNNEQFF. The chain recombines TRBV19 with TRBJ2-1; no reliable D call. The CDR3 sequence is 14 residues long. Looked up from germline, CDR1 is LNHDA and CDR2 is SQIVND (reference sequence). Trimming cost V 5 bases and J 5 bases, with 13 bases left between them.

The chain links TRBV5-1 to TRBJ1-1, with a weak D call TRBD1 (5 bases). From germline, CDR1 is SGHRS and CDR2 YFSETQ. V gave up 2 bases and J gave up 0 bases, with 29 bases separating them. CDR3 length equals 21 residues. This chain's CDR3 is CASSFFSIGGPPFIMNTEAFF. The CDR3 DNA reads as TGCGCCAGCAGCTTTTTCTCAATTGGGGGACCTCCATTCATCATGAACACTGAAGCTTTCTTT.

V is TRBV3-1 (or the pseudogene TRBV3-2) and J is TRBJ2-7; D is unclear. Germline V CDR1 and CDR2: LGHDT, YNNKEL (reference sequence). This CDR3 contains 14 residues. With 0 bases removed from V and 0 bases from J, the gap between germline ends came to 6 bases. The CDR3 DNA sequence: TGTGCCAGCAGCCAAGACAGTAACTCCTACGAGCAGTACGTC. Amino acid sequence: CASSQDSNSYEQYV.

This clone has more than one count but fewer than ten. The gene calls are TRBV7-8 and TRBJ2-3, with D possibly being TRBD1 or TRBD2 (6 bases each). The CDR3 sequence is 15 residues long. The germline V and J ends were trimmed by 6 bases and 0 bases, with 13 bases remaining between them. Per the germline V gene, CDR1 is SGHVS and CDR2 is FQNEAQ. CDR3 sequence: CASRPTGTSTDTQYF. In DNA, the CDR3 is TGTGCCAGCAGACCTACAGGGACTAGCACAGATACGCAGTATTTT.

The chain is built from TRBV3-1 (or the pseudogene TRBV3-2) and TRBJ1-1; no firm D call. V was cut by 4 bases and J by 1 base, with 7 bases left in between. This CDR3 region has 13 residues. Germline V gene lookup returns CDR1 LGHDT and CDR2 YNNKEL (reference sequence). The CDR3 is CASSPLKNTEAFF. Here the CDR3 DNA reads TGTGCCAGCAGCCCCTTGAAGAACACTGAAGCTTTCTTT.

The chain combines TRBV6-6 with TRBJ1-2; unclear D gene. The V gene's germline CDR1 is MNHNY and CDR2 SVGAGI (reference sequence). V was clipped by 1 base and J by 6 bases, with 6 bases between them. This CDR3 has 12 amino acids. The CDR3 sequence: CASSYFGDGYTF. The CDR3 DNA reads TGTGCCAGCAGTTACTTCGGGGATGGCTACACCTTC.

This clone has only a few counts. The chain recombines TRBV5-1 with TRBJ1-1; perhaps TRBD1 as D (6 bases). Trimming shortened V by 1 base and J by 1 base, and 8 bases separated the two germline ends. This CDR3 is built from 14 residues. Per the germline V gene, CDR1 is SGHRS and CDR2 is YFSETQ. The CDR3 loop reads CASSLSGQNTEAFF. As DNA, the CDR3 is TGCGCCAGCAGCTTGTCGGGACAGAACACTGAAGCTTTCTTT.

The chain joins TRBV10-3 to TRBJ2-3; D may be TRBD1 or TRBD2 (5 bases each). CDR3 length: 15 residues. Germline lookup yields CDR1 ENHRY and CDR2 SYGVKD. Trimming pared 5 bases from V and 1 base from J, leaving 13 bases between. In DNA, the CDR3 is TGTGCCATCAGTCCTCGGGGCGGACGCACAGATACGCAGTATTTT. This sequence encodes CAISPRGGRTDTQYF.

This chain connects TRBV3-1 (or the pseudogene TRBV3-2) to TRBJ1-2, with D perhaps matching TRBD1 (6 bases). Germline CDR1 is LGHDT and CDR2 is YNNKEL (reference sequence). V lost 0 bases to trimming and J lost 3 bases, with 14 bases between them. This CDR3 is 16 amino acids long. The CDR3 DNA is TGTGCCAGCAGCCAAGATAATTGGGGGGCGGACTATGGCTACACCTTC. Translating it yields CASSQDNWGADYGYTF.